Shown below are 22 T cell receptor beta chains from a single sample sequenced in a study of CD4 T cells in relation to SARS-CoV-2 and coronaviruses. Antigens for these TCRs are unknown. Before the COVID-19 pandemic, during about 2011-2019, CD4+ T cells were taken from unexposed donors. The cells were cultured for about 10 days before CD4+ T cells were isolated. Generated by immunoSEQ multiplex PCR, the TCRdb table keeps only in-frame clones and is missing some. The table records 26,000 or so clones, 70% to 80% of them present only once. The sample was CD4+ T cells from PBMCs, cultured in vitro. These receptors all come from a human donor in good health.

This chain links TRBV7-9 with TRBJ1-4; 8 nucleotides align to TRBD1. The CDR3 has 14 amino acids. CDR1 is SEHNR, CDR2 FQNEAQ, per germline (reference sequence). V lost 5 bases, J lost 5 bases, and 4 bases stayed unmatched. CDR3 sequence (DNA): TGTGCCAGCAGCCTCGGACAGGGAAATGAAAAACTGTTTTTT. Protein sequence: CASSLGQGNEKLFF.

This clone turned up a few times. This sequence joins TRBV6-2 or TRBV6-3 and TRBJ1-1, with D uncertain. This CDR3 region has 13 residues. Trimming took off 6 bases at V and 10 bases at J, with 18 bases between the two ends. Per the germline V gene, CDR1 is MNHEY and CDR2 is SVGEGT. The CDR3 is CASSPGVSRRAFF. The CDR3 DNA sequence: TGTGCCAGCAGCCCTGGGGTTTCACGGCGAGCTTTCTTT.

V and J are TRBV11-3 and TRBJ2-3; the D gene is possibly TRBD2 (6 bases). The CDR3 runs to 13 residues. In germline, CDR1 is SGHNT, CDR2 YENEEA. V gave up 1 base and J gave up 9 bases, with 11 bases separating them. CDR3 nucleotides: TGTGCCAGCAGCTTAGTGCAGGGAGGAACGCAGTATTTT. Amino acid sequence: CASSLVQGGTQYF. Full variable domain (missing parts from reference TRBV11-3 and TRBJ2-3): EAGVVQSPRYKIIEKKQPVAFWCNPISGHNTLYWYLQNLGQGPELLIRYENEEAVDDSQLPKDRFSAERLKGVDSTLKIQPAELGDSAVYLCASSLVQGGTQYFGPGTRLTVL.

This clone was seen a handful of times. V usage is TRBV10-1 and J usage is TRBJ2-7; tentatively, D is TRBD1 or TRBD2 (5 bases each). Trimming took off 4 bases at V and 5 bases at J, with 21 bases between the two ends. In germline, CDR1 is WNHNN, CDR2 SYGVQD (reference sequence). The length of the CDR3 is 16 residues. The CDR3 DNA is TGCGCCAGCAGTGGCCCCCGGGACGATGAAGCGCACGAGCAGTACTTC. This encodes CASSGPRDDEAHEQYF.

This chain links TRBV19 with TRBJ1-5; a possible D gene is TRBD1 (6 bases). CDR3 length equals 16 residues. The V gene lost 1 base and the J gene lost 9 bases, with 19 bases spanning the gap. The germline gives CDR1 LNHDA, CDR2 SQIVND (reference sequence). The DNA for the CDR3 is TGTGCCAGTAGTATAGGGGGGGGCAGGGCCCAGGGGCCCCAGCATTTT. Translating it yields CASSIGGGRAQGPQHF.

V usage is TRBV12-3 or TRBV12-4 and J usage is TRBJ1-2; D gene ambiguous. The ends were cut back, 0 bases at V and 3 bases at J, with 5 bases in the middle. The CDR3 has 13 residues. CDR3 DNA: TGTGCCAGCAGTTTAGCCAGATACTATGGCTACACCTTC. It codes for CASSLARYYGYTF.

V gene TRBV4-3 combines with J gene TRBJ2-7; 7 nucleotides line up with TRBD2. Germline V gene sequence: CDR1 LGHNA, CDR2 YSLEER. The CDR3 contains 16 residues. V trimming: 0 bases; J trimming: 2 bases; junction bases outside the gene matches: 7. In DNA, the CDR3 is TGCGCCAGCAGCCAAGATGAGGCTAGCGGTCCCTACGAGCAGTACTTC. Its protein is CASSQDEASGPYEQYF.

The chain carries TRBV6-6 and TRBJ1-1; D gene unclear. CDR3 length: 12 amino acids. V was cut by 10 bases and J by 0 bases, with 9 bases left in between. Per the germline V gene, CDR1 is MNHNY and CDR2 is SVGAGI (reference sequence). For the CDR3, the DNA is TGTGCCACCCGGTTGGTGAACACTGAAGCTTTCTTT. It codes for CATRLVNTEAFF.

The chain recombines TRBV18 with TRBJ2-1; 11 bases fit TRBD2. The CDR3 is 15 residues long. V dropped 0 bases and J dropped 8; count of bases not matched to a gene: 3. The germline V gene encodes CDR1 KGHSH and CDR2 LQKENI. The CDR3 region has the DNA TGTGCCAGCTCACCACCACTAGCGGGAGAGGATGAGCAGTTCTTC. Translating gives CASSPPLAGEDEQFF.

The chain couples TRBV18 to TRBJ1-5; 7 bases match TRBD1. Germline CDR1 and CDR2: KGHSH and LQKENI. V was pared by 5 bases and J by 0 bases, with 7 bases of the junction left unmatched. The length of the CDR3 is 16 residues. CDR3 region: CASSGGQIYSNQPQHF. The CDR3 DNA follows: TGTGCCAGCTCAGGGGGACAGATCTATAGCAATCAGCCCCAGCATTTT.

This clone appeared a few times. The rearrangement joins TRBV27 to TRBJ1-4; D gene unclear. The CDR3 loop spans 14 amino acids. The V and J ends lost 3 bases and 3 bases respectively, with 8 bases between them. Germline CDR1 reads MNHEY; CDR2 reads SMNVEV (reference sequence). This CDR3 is CASSFGSANEKLFF. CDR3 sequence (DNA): TGTGCCAGCAGTTTTGGGTCAGCTAATGAAAAACTGTTTTTT.

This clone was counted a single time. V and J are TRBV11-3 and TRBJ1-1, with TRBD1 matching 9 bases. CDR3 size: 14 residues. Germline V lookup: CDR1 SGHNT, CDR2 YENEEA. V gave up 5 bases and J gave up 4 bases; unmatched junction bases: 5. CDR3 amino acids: CASSQGQGATEAFF. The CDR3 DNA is TGTGCCAGCAGCCAGGGACAGGGAGCCACTGAAGCTTTCTTT. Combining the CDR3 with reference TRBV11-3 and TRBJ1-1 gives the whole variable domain EAGVVQSPRYKIIEKKQPVAFWCNPISGHNTLYWYLQNLGQGPELLIRYENEEAVDDSQLPKDRFSAERLKGVDSTLKIQPAELGDSAVYLCASSQGQGATEAFFGQGTRLTVV.

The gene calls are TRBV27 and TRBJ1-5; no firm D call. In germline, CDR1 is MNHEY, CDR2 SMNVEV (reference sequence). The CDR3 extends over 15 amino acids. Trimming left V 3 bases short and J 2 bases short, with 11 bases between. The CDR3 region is CASSFNNGGNQPQHF. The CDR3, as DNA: TGTGCCAGCAGTTTTAATAACGGCGGCAATCAGCCCCAGCATTTT.

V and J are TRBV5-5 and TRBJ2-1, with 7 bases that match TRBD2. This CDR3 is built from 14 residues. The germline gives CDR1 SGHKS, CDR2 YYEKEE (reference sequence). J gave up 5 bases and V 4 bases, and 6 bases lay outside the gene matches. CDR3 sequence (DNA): TGTGCCAGCAGCCTGGCTAGCGGTAACAATGAGCAGTTCTTC. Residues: CASSLASGNNEQFF.

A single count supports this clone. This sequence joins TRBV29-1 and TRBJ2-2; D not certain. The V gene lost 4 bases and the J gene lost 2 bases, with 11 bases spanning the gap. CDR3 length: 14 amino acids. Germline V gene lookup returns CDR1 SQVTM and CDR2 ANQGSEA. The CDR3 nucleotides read TGCAGCGTTGTCGCCGGTCGCAACACCGGGGAGCTGTTTTTT. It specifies CSVVAGRNTGELFF.

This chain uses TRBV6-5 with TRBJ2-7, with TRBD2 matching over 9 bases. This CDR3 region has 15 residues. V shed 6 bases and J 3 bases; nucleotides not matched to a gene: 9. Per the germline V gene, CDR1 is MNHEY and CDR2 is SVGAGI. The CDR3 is CASSLFLAGSYEQYF. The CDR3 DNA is TGTGCCAGCAGCCTCTTCCTAGCGGGAAGCTACGAGCAGTACTTC.

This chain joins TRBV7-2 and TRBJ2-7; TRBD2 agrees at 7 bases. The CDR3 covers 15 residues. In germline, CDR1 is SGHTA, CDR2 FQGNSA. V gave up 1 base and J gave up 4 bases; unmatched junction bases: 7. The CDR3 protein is CASSLGWGGRYEQYF. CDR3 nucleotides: TGTGCCAGCAGCTTAGGTTGGGGAGGGAGGTACGAGCAGTACTTC.

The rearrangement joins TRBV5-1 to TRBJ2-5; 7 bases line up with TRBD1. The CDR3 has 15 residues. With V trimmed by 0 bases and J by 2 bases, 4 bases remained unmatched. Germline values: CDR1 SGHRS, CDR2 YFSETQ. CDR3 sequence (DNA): TGCGCCAGCAGCTTGGTACCGACAGGGCAAGAGACCCAGTACTTC. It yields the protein CASSLVPTGQETQYF.

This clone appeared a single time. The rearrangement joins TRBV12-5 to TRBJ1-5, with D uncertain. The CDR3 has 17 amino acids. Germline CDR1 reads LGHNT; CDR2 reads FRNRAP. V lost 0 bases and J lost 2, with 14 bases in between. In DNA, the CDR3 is TGTGCTAGTGGTTTGGTACGAGAGGGTACAGGCAATCAGCCCCAGCATTTT. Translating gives CASGLVREGTGNQPQHF.

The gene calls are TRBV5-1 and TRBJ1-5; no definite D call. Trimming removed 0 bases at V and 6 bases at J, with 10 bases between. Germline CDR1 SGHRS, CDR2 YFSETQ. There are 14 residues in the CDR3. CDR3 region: CASSLGSSSQPQHF. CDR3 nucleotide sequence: TGCGCCAGCAGCTTGGGGTCATCTTCTCAGCCCCAGCATTTT.

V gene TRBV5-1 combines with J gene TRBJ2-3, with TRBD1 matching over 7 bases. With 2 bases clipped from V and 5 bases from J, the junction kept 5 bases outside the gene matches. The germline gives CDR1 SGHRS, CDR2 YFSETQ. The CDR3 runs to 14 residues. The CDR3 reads CASSLGGFRDTQYF. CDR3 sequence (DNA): TGCGCCAGCAGCTTAGGGGGCTTTAGAGATACGCAGTATTTT.

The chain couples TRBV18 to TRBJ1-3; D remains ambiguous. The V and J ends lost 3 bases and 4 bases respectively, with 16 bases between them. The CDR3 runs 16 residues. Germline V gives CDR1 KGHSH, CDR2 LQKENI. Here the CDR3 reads CASSPWESPTGNTIYF. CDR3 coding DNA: TGTGCCAGCTCACCCTGGGAGTCGCCGACGGGAAACACCATATATTTT.